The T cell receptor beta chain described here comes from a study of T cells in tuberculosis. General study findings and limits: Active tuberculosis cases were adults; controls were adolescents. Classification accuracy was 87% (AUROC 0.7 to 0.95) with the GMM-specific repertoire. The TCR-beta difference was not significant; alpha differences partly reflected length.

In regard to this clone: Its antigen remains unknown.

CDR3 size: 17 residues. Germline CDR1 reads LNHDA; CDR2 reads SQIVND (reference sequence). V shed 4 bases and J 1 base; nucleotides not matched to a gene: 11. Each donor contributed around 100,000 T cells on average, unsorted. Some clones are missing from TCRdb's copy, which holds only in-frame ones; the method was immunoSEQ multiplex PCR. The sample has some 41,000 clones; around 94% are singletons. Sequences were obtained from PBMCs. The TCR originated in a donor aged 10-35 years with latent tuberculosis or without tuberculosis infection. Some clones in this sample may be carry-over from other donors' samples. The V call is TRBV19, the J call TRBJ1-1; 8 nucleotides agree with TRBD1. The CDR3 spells CASSRKAGGPTNTEAFF. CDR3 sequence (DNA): TGTGCCAGTAGTAGGAAGGCAGGGGGCCCAACGAACACTGAAGCTTTCTTT.